These 18 T cell receptor beta chains were all obtained from the same sample, sequenced in a study of blood T cell repertoires in COVID-19 (dated by TCRdb to about 2020). The receptor library was made with the immunoSEQ multiplex PCR assay. TCRdb retrieved this table from immuneACCESS and kept in-frame rearrangements only. Not all clones are present; in checked studies, unresolved V genes account for under half, and no reason is known for the remainder. Here the sample has about 130,000 clones; around 88% occur a single time. Around 19% of the sample is held by the ten biggest clonotypes. Input material: peripheral blood. The source of these receptors is a woman between 45 and 60 years old who had recovered from COVID-19.

CDR3 nucleotides: TGTGCCAGCAGCTTAGGCTGGGGGGTCTATGGCTACACCTTC. Translated, it gives CASSLGWGVYGYTF. The chain has TRBV7-3 and TRBJ1-2; D might be TRBD1 (5 bases). The germline gives CDR1 SGHTA, CDR2 FQGTGA. The CDR3 runs 14 residues. V was shortened by 2 bases and J by 4 bases, with 11 bases between the two germline ends.

The J gene is TRBJ1-3, the V gene TRBV7-9; 7 nucleotides match TRBD1. The CDR3 spans 12 residues. Looked up from germline, CDR1 is SEHNR and CDR2 is FQNEAQ (reference sequence). Trimming cost V 6 bases and J 8 bases; bases outside gene matches: 4. The CDR3 sequence is CASRRGQDTIYF. The DNA of the CDR3 is TGTGCCAGCAGGAGAGGACAGGACACCATATATTTT. Full variable domain (remainder filled in from reference TRBV7-9 and TRBJ1-3): DTGVSQNPRHKITKRGQNVTFRCDPISEHNRLYWYRQTLGQGPEFLTYFQNEAQLEKSRLLSDRFSAERPKGSFSTLEIQRTEQGDSAMYLCASRRGQDTIYFGEGSWLTVV.

V usage is TRBV25-1 and J usage is TRBJ1-2; possible D gene TRBD1, 6 bases. Per the germline V gene, CDR1 is MGHDK and CDR2 is SYGVNS. The CDR3 is 14 residues long. The V end was cut by 4 bases, the J end by 0 bases, with 9 bases between. The CDR3 bases are TGTGCCAGCAGTGGGAAGGGGGCTAACTATGGCTACACCTTC. It yields the protein CASSGKGANYGYTF.

This rearrangement joins TRBV5-1 to TRBJ2-3, with D maybe TRBD2 (6 bases). The CDR3 covers 14 residues. V lost 6 bases and J 8 bases, leaving 19 bases between the germline ends. The germline V gene encodes CDR1 SGHRS and CDR2 YFSETQ. CDR3 bases: TGCGCCAGCACCCTTCCTCGGAGGGGTGGTACGCAGTATTTT. Protein: CASTLPRRGGTQYF.

The chain links TRBV7-8 to TRBJ2-5, with D unresolved. Trimming cost V 4 bases and J 1 base, with 10 bases left between them. CDR3 size: 14 residues. The germline V gene encodes CDR1 SGHVS and CDR2 FQNEAQ. The CDR3 DNA reads as TGTGCCAGCAGCTCCTCCGAACTCCAAGAGACCCAGTACTTC. This codes for CASSSSELQETQYF.

V gene TRBV7-7 combines with J gene TRBJ1-2, with D hard to call. Germline V gene data show CDR1 as SSHAT and CDR2 as FNYEAQ (reference sequence). V gave up 9 bases and J gave up 8 bases, with 10 bases separating them. The CDR3 has 10 amino acids. CDR3 loop: CAREGVGYTF. For the CDR3, the DNA is TGTGCCAGAGAGGGCGTGGGCTACACCTTC.

The chain carries TRBV25-1 and TRBJ1-2, with TRBD1 identical over 7 bases. V shed 3 bases and J 2 bases; nucleotides not matched to a gene: 9. In germline, CDR1 is MGHDK, CDR2 SYGVNS. The CDR3 sequence is 16 residues long. The chain's CDR3 is CASSEIGGQQNYGYTF. CDR3 coding DNA: TGTGCCAGCAGTGAGATTGGGGGACAGCAAAACTATGGCTACACCTTC.

For this clone: Other DNA sequences in the same sample also yield this CDR3. The J gene is TRBJ1-2, the V gene TRBV7-9; D is possibly TRBD1 (5 bases). V was shortened by 0 bases and J by 1 base, with 6 bases between the two germline ends. The CDR3 covers 14 residues. Germline loops: CDR1 SEHNR, CDR2 FQNEAQ (reference sequence). CDR3 residues: CASSLAGGNYGYTF. As DNA, the CDR3 is TGTGCCAGCAGCTTAGCCGGGGGTAACTATGGCTACACCTTC.

The chain has TRBV2 and TRBJ1-2; D remains unclear. The CDR3 covers 11 residues. The germline V and J ends were trimmed by 10 bases and 4 bases, with 10 bases remaining between them. Germline CDR1 SNHLY, CDR2 FYNNEI. The CDR3 bases are TGTGCCACCCAGGCGACCTATGGCTACACCTTC. The encoded protein is CATQATYGYTF.

CDR3 DNA sequence: TGTGCCAGCAGCGGGACTAGCCCGAGGGATGAGCAGTTCTTC. Translating gives CASSGTSPRDEQFF. The chain is built from TRBV9 and TRBJ2-1, with TRBD2 matching over 8 bases. V trimming: 3 bases; J trimming: 8 bases; junction bases outside the gene matches: 7. Germline CDR1 and CDR2: SGDLS and YYNGEE. CDR3 length equals 14 residues.

This clone was observed a few times. The chain has TRBV5-1 and TRBJ2-3, with TRBD2 matching 12 bases. Per germline, CDR1 SGHRS and CDR2 YFSETQ. CDR3 length equals 16 residues. The V segment lost 1 base and the J segment 7 bases; nucleotides outside the gene matches: 7. The CDR3 nucleotides read TGCGCCAGCAGCTTGACGCTAGCGGGGGGGCCGAATACGCAGTATTTT. Translated: CASSLTLAGGPNTQYF.

This clone appeared a few times. The chain combines TRBV6-1 with TRBJ2-5; tentatively, D is TRBD1 (6 bases). Per the germline V gene, CDR1 is MNHNS and CDR2 is SASEGT. The CDR3 runs to 13 residues. With 1 base removed from V and 7 bases from J, the gap between germline ends came to 10 bases. The CDR3 sequence is CASSEDPRGTQYF. The CDR3 bases are TGTGCCAGCAGTGAAGACCCCAGGGGGACCCAGTACTTC.

The count of this clone is one. V usage is TRBV7-9 and J usage is TRBJ2-2, with D possibly being TRBD2 (6 bases). Trimming left V 5 bases short and J 4 bases short, with 14 bases between. Germline lookup yields CDR1 SEHNR and CDR2 FQNEAQ (reference sequence). The CDR3 sequence is 15 residues long. CDR3 protein: CASSNPLAPTGELFF. CDR3 nucleotides: TGTGCCAGCAGCAACCCCCTAGCGCCCACCGGGGAGCTGTTTTTT.

The chain has TRBV7-8 and TRBJ1-6; tentative D call: TRBD1 (5 bases). Trimming stripped 0 bases from V and 14 bases from J, with 17 bases between. The CDR3 spans 15 residues. CDR1 and CDR2 (germline): SGHVS, FQNEAQ. CDR3 DNA sequence: TGTGCCAGCAGCTTAGCGAGAACAGGCTATGGAGCCCTCCACTTT. Its protein product is CASSLARTGYGALHF.

The chain has TRBV7-2 and TRBJ2-7; D might be TRBD1 (7 bases). V gave up 2 bases and J gave up 2 bases, with 10 bases separating them. The CDR3 runs 14 residues. Per the germline V gene, CDR1 is SGHTA and CDR2 is FQGNSA. CDR3 nucleotides: TGTGCCAGCAGCTTATCCAGGGGGGCCTACGAGCAGTACTTC. Translation gives CASSLSRGAYEQYF. Variable domain in full (rest from reference TRBV7-2 and TRBJ2-7): GAGVSQSPSNKVTEKGKDVELRCDPISGHTALYWYRQSLGQGLEFLIYFQGNSAPDKSGLPSDRFSAERTGGSVSTLTIQRTQQEDSAVYLCASSLSRGAYEQYFGPGTRLTVT.

This clone was seen only a few times. The V call is TRBV6-5, the J call TRBJ1-1; tentatively, D is TRBD1 (5 bases). The CDR3 covers 13 residues. Germline V CDR1 and CDR2: MNHEY, SVGAGI. The V end was cut by 8 bases, the J end by 0 bases, with 10 bases between. CDR3 sequence reads: CASSKGMNTEAFF. The CDR3 nucleotides read TGTGCCAGCTCTAAGGGGATGAACACTGAAGCTTTCTTT.

The rearrangement joins TRBV18 to TRBJ1-2; D is unclear. CDR3 length: 16 residues. V dropped 2 bases and J dropped 0 bases, with 13 bases sitting between them. CDR1 and CDR2 from the germline V gene are KGHSH and LQKENI. CDR3: CASSPSEKPPNYGYTF. In DNA, the CDR3 is TGTGCCAGCTCACCATCGGAGAAGCCGCCTAACTATGGCTACACCTTC.

The chain uses TRBV7-6 and TRBJ2-2, with TRBD2 matching over 8 bases. The CDR3 has 16 amino acids. J was trimmed by 1 base and V by 5 bases; bases with no gene match: 6. Germline CDR1 and CDR2: SGHVS and FNYEAQ. CDR3 coding DNA: TGTGCCAGCAGCCCCGGAGCGGGGGTGAACACCGGGGAGCTGTTTTTT. Its protein product is CASSPGAGVNTGELFF.